The source of this TCR beta chain is a study of T cells expressing NK-cell markers. Study context: According to the study, TCR beta repertoires originated from sorted CD3+CD56+NKG2C+, CD3+CD56+NKG2C- and CD3+CD56-NKG2C+ T cells. Findings and limits, study-wide: Roughly 1.0-7.0% of CD8+ T cells in roughly six donors belonged to dominant NKG2C+ clonotypes.

The germline V gene encodes CDR1 SGHRS and CDR2 YFSETQ. The CDR3 length is 15 residues. Remarks on this clonotype: Its antigen is unknown.

TCRdb reanalyzed the 5' RACE reads and collapses them to one entry per CDR3 protein, without DNA. Reported are 150,000 or so distinct CDR3 sequences; the ten largest clones contain roughly 18%. The chain is built from TRBV5-1 and TRBJ2-5; the TRBD1 assignment by TCRdb is unverifiable without DNA. This sequence originates from a woman between 18 and 75 years old in good health. The sample comprised blood T cells: a sorted CD56 or NKG2C T cell subset, CD4+ or CD8+ T cells, or bulk PBMC T cells (not recorded which). The CDR3 sequence is CASSSGQGGPQTQYF. Variable domain in full (rest from reference TRBV5-1 and TRBJ2-5): KAGVTQTPRYLIKTRGQQVTLSCSPISGHRSVSWYQQTPGQGLQFLFEYFSETQRNKGNFPGRFSGRQFSNSRSEMNVSTLELGDSALYLCASSSGQGGPQTQYFGPGTRLLVL.